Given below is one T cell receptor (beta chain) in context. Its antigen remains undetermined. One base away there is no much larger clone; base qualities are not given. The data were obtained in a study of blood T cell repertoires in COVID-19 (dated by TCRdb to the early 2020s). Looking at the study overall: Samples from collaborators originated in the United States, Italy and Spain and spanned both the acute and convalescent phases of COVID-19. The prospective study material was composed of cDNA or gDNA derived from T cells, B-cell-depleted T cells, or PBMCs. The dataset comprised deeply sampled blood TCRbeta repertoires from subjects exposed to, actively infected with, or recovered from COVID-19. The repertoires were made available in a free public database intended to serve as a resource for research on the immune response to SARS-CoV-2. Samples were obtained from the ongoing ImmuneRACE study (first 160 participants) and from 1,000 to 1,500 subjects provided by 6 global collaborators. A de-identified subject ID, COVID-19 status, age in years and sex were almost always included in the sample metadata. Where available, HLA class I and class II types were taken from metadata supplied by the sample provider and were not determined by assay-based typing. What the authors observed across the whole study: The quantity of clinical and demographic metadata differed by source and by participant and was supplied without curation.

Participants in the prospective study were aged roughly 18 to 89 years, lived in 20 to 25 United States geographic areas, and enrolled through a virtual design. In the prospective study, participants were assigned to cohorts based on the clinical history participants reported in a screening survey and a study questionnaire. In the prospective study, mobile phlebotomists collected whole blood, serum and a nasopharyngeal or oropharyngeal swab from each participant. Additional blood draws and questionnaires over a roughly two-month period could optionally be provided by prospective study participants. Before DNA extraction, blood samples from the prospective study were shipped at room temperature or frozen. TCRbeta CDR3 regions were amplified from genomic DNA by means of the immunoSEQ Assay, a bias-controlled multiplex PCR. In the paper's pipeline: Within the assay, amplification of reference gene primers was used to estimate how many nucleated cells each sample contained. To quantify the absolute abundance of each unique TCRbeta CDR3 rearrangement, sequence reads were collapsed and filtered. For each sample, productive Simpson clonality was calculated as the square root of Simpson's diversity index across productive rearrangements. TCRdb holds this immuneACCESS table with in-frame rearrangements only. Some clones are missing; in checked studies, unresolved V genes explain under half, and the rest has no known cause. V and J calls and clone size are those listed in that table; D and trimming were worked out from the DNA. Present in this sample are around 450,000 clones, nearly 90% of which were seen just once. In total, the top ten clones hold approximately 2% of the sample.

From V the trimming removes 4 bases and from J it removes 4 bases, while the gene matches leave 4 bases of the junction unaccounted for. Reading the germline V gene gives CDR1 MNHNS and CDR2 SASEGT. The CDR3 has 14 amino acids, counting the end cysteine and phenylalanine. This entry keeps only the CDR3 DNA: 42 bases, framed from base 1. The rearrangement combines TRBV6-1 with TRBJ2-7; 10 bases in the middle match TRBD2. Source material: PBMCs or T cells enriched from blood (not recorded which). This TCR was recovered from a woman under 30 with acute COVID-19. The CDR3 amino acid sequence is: CASSVAGGRYEQYF. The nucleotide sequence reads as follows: TGTGCCAGCAGTGTAGCGGGGGGTAGGTACGAGCAGTACTTC.